The 27 T cell receptor beta chains below were found in one sample sequenced in a study of tumor-infiltrating lymphocytes in primary liver carcinoma. Production of TCR beta cDNA used 500 ng total RNA together with a constant-region primer. Construction of TCR beta libraries relied on three successive nested multiplex PCR rounds employing slightly modified ARM-PCR. Researchers ran the first two PCR rounds for 9 to 10 cycles each with TRBV1-TRBV30 forward primers and a C-beta reverse primer. Using its own MiXCR run on the multiplex PCR reads, TCRdb lists one record per CDR3 protein. The sample holds roughly 20,000 distinct CDR3 sequences, around three quarters seen once. The roughly 18-32 mg bulk tissue piece was not sorted before simultaneous RNA and DNA extraction. Source material: liver tumor tissue from sampling region 4. The subset: tumor region T4, right-lateral pole. Receptors originate from a woman in her 30s with primary liver carcinoma and hepatitis B virus infection.

This clonotype was counted a single time. The CDR3 DNA sequence: TGCAGCGTTGGCGTGGGACAGTCTACAGATACGCAGTATTTT. Translated: CSVGVGQSTDTQYF. This chain connects TRBV29-1 to TRBJ2-3; 7 nucleotides agree with TRBD1. Germline CDR1 is SQVTM and CDR2 is ANQGSEA. Germline trimming cut 4 bases from V and 3 bases from J; bases unmatched to any gene: 7. CDR3 length: 14 amino acids.

Concerning this clonotype: Mismatch with germline at one junction end may stem from a read error. This chain connects TRBV11-3 to TRBJ2-1; tentatively, D is TRBD1 or TRBD2 (5 bases each). Germline assignment: CDR1 SGHNT and CDR2 YENEEA. This CDR3 comprises 17 residues. DNA for the CDR3: TGTGCCAGCAGCTTAGATCAGGCAGGGAGCTTCTACAATGAGCACTTCTTC. Translated: CASSLDQAGSFYNEHFF.

This clonotype was seen a single time. The chain recombines TRBV29-1 with TRBJ2-5; TRBD1 matches at 8 bases. The V and J ends lost 7 bases and 14 bases, in that order; junction bases with no gene match: 27. This CDR3 has 16 amino acids. CDR1 and CDR2 (germline): SQVTM, ANQGSEA. CDR3 nucleotides: TGCAGCGCCACAGGGGGGATGGGTTCTGCGGTGGAGACCCTTTACTTC. It specifies CSATGGMGSAVETLYF.

A word on this clonotype: With a much larger clone just one base away, this may be a read error. V is TRBV4-1 and J is TRBJ1-2; D remains unclear. The germline V gene encodes CDR1 MGHRA and CDR2 YSYEKL. The CDR3 covers 9 residues. CDR3 sequence reads: CANKPGYIF. In nucleotides, the CDR3 is TGCGCCAACAAACCGGGCTACATCTTC.

This clonotype appeared once. Without the conserved terminal phenylalanine or tryptophan, this CDR3 likely stems from a read error. Because the CDR3's place on the DNA is in doubt, the DNA is left out and the CDR3 is given as listed by TCRdb. The chain employs TRBV4-2 and TRBJ1-4. Counting both end residues, the CDR3 totals 12 amino acids. Germline CDR1 and CDR2: LGHNA and YNFKEQ. This CDR3 is CASGQDREKLVY.

In the case of this clonotype: One junction end does not reproduce the germline sequence, and a read error may be involved. The rearrangement links TRBV4-3 to TRBJ2-1; unclear D gene. The germline CDR1 and CDR2 sequences are LGHNA and YSLEER. CDR3 length: 14 residues. CDR3: CATRHTELVNEQLF. The CDR3 DNA is TGCGCCACCAGACACACAGAGTTGGTCAATGAGCAGTTATTC.

This chain joins TRBV11-2 and TRBJ1-3, with a weak D call TRBD1 (5 bases). Trimming stripped 2 bases from V and 14 bases from J, with 22 bases between. Looked up from germline, CDR1 is SGHAT and CDR2 is FQNNGV. CDR3 length equals 15 residues. The CDR3 DNA reads as TGTGCCAGCAGCTTATCCAGGGAGACTGGAAACATCGTATATTTT. Its translation: CASSLSRETGNIVYF.

In nucleotides, the CDR3 is TGTGCCAGTAGTCTGCCACCCAGGGCGACCTCCGAGCAGTACTTC. Translation gives CASSLPPRATSEQYF. The chain joins TRBV28 to TRBJ2-7; tentatively, D is TRBD1 (5 bases). The ends were cut back, 9 bases at V and 6 bases at J, with 24 bases in the middle. This CDR3 region has 15 residues. Germline V gene data show CDR1 as MDHEN and CDR2 as SYDVKM.

Of note for this clonotype: A junction boundary mismatches the germline segment, possibly from a read error. The CDR3 here is CASSQRTVFTGELFF. The DNA of the CDR3 is TGTGCCAGCAGTCAGCGGACAGTGTTCACCGGGGAGCTTTTTTTT. This chain uses TRBV6-5 with TRBJ2-2, with D possibly being TRBD1 (6 bases). The CDR3 has 15 residues. The germline gives CDR1 MNHEY, CDR2 SVGAGI.

V is TRBV24-1 and J is TRBJ2-3; possibly TRBD1 or TRBD2 for D (5 bases each). CDR1 is KGHDR, CDR2 SFDVKD, per germline. The CDR3 spans 14 residues. The CDR3 region is CAISDAIGTVTQYF. The DNA of the CDR3 is TGTGCTATCAGTGACGCTATCGGGACGGTGACGCAGTATTTT.

The chain uses TRBV11-3 and TRBJ2-3; D remains ambiguous. There are 14 residues in the CDR3. CDR1 is SGHNT, CDR2 YENEEA, per germline. Here the CDR3 DNA reads TGTTCAAGCAGTTTAGTTGGGCCCACAGATACGCAGTATTTT. This encodes CSSSLVGPTDTQYF. The whole variable domain, remainder taken from reference TRBV11-3 and TRBJ2-3, is EAGVVQSPRYKIIEKKQPVAFWCNPISGHNTLYWYLQNLGQGPELLIRYENEEAVDDSQLPKDRFSAERLKGVDSTLKIQPAELGDSAVYLCSSSLVGPTDTQYFGPGTRLTVL.

This sequence joins TRBV11-2 and TRBJ2-1; tentative D call: TRBD1 (5 bases). V lost 5 bases, J lost 7 bases, and 15 bases lay in between. This CDR3 is 14 amino acids long. Germline CDR1 and CDR2: SGHAT and FQNNGV. This CDR3 is CASSLRVMWNEQFF. CDR3 bases: TGTGCCAGCAGCCTCAGGGTGATGTGGAATGAGCAGTTCTTC.

Turning to this clonotype: Relative to the germline gene, one junction end is altered; a read error may explain this. The gene calls are TRBV20-1 and TRBJ2-7; 10 bases align to TRBD2. CDR3 length: 14 amino acids. Germline-derived CDR1 and CDR2 are DFQATT and SNEGSKA (reference sequence). The CDR3 DNA follows: TGCAGTGCACCCAGGACTAGCGGAAGATACGGGCAGTACTTC. Translation gives CSAPRTSGRYGQYF.

The rearrangement links TRBV10-1 to TRBJ2-3; D not resolved. The V end lost 3 bases, the J end lost 4 bases, and 11 bases lay between the germline ends. The CDR3 totals 14 residues. Per germline, CDR1 WNHNN and CDR2 SYGVQD (reference sequence). CDR3 nucleotides: TGCGCCAGCAGTGAAGGACGGAAAGCAGATACGCAGTATTTT. Translation gives CASSEGRKADTQYF.

For this clonotype: A clone one base away is much larger, so this may be a read error. The chain employs TRBV27 and TRBJ1-1; the D is unclear. The CDR3 is 14 residues long. The ends were cut back, 8 bases at V and 4 bases at J, with 17 bases in the middle. Per germline, CDR1 MNHEY and CDR2 SMNVEV (reference sequence). The CDR3 reads CASCPYLSGTEAFF. The CDR3 DNA reads as TGTGCCAGCTGTCCCTACCTAAGCGGCACTGAAGCTTTCTTT.

Concerning this clonotype itself: One base away lies a much larger clone, so this may be a sequencing read error. The chain is built from TRBV29-1 and TRBJ2-3; 7 bases map to TRBD2. The CDR3 has 14 amino acids. Germline CDR1 is SQVTM and CDR2 is ANQGSEA. CDR3 region: CNLEVDSGTDTQYF. For the CDR3, the DNA is TGCAACCTTGAAGTGGATAGCGGGACAGATACGCAGTATTTT.

As to this clonotype: Because the CDR3 is missing its conserved closing phenylalanine or tryptophan, this is likely a read error. This sequence joins TRBV11-2 and TRBJ2-1; 9 nucleotides agree with TRBD2. This CDR3 contains 15 residues. Trimming cost V 3 bases and J 9 bases; bases outside gene matches: 9. Germline lookup yields CDR1 SGHAT and CDR2 FQNNGV. CDR3 amino acids: CASSFNLAGSVEQFS. CDR3 nucleotide sequence: TGTGCCAGCAGCTTCAACCTAGCGGGATCGGTTGAGCAGTTCTCC.

Points on this clonotype: Mismatch with germline at one junction end may stem from a read error. V gene TRBV7-8 combines with J gene TRBJ2-1; D call uncertain. CDR1 is SGHVS, CDR2 FQNEAQ, per germline. The CDR3 has 12 amino acids. Written as DNA, the CDR3 is TGTGTCAGCAGCCGCACTCTCAATGAGCAGTTTTTC. Translating it yields CVSSRTLNEQFF.

The gene calls are TRBV11-2 and TRBJ2-5, with D uncertain. Trimming shortened V by 9 bases and J by 0 bases, and 17 bases separated the two germline ends. Germline V gene lookup returns CDR1 SGHAT and CDR2 FQNNGV. This CDR3 has 15 residues. CDR3 protein: CARSRDSAHQETQYF. CDR3 DNA sequence: TGTGCCAGATCCCGAGACTCGGCCCACCAAGAGACCCAGTACTTC.

This clonotype was recorded many times. This sequence joins TRBV5-1 and TRBJ2-7; D possibly corresponds to TRBD1 (5 bases). V was pared by 5 bases and J by 1 base, with 13 bases between. The CDR3 length is 14 residues. Germline V gene data show CDR1 as SGHRS and CDR2 as YFSETQ. The CDR3 protein is CASRPQAASYEQYF. The CDR3 coding sequence is TGCGCCAGCAGACCACAGGCCGCTTCCTACGAGCAGTACTTC.

In the case of this clonotype: Mismatch with germline at one junction end may stem from a read error. This chain connects TRBV6-2 or TRBV6-3 to TRBJ2-1; D remains unclear. There are 17 residues in the CDR3. Germline values: CDR1 MNHEY, CDR2 SVGEGT. The CDR3, as DNA: TGTGCCAGCCGACAACCCCGACTGCTTTACCAATACAATGAGCGGTTCTTC. Amino acids: CASRQPRLLYQYNERFF.

The chain links TRBV5-6 to TRBJ2-2; unclear D gene. The CDR3 covers 15 residues. Germline CDR1 reads SGHDT; CDR2 reads YYEEEE. Trimming shortened V by 1 base and J by 4 bases, and 11 bases separated the two germline ends. The CDR3 loop is CASSLRPGVTGELFF. CDR3 nucleotide sequence: TGTGCCAGCAGCTTGAGACCTGGAGTCACCGGGGAGCTGTTTTTT. The whole variable domain, remainder taken from reference TRBV5-6 and TRBJ2-2, is DAGVTQSPTHLIKTRGQQVTLRCSPKSGHDTVSWYQQALGQGPQFIFQYYEEEERQRGNFPDRFSGHQFPNYSSELNVNALLLGDSALYLCASSLRPGVTGELFFGEGSRLTVL.

The count of this clonotype is one. Without the conserved terminal phenylalanine or tryptophan, this CDR3 likely stems from a read error. This chain uses TRBV7-9 with TRBJ2-7, with 9 bases identical to TRBD2. The CDR3 totals 15 residues. The V gene's germline CDR1 is SEHNR and CDR2 FQNEAQ (reference sequence). V lost 4 bases, J lost 4 bases, and 8 bases stayed unmatched. The CDR3 spells CASSWGLATPYEQYS. CDR3 nucleotides: TGTGCCAGCAGCTGGGGACTAGCTACACCTTACGAGCAGTACTCC.

Regarding this clonotype: Because the CDR3 is missing its conserved closing phenylalanine or tryptophan, this is likely a read error. It is unclear where the CDR3 begins or ends on the DNA, so no DNA is shown, and the CDR3 is as TCRdb lists it. The chain carries TRBV11-2 and TRBJ1-4; TRBD1, the table's D call, was not compared with the DNA. In germline, CDR1 is SGHAT, CDR2 FQNNGV. The CDR3 totals 12 residues, both ends included. The CDR3 spells CASSHWGGKLFS.

This clonotype was found once. This CDR3 is missing its conserved last phenylalanine or tryptophan, likely due to a read error. The chain uses TRBV10-3 and TRBJ2-1, with D unclear. Germline CDR1 ENHRY, CDR2 SYGVKD. V was shortened by 6 bases and J by 8 bases, with 17 bases between the two germline ends. This CDR3 comprises 14 residues. CDR3 loop: CAISPTTTRDEQFL. In DNA form, the CDR3 reads TGTGCCATCAGCCCCACGACGACCCGGGATGAGCAGTTCTTA.

About this clonotype: A junction end diverges from the germline sequence, so it may reflect a read error. The chain joins TRBV4-2 to TRBJ2-7, with D perhaps TRBD1 (7 bases). The CDR3 spans 18 residues. CDR1 LGHNA and CDR2 YNFKEQ come from the germline V gene. CDR3 amino acids: CASSQEHLGQGGPRVQYF. The CDR3 nucleotides are TGTGCCAGCAGCCAGGAACACCTAGGGCAGGGGGGACCGCGCGTGCAGTATTTC.

Concerning this clonotype: Compared with germline, one end of the junction differs, possibly owing to a read error. CDR3 sequence: CATSQDWDYAYNGQFF. The CDR3 region has the DNA TGCGCCACCAGTCAAGATTGGGACTACGCCTACAATGGGCAGTTCTTC. V usage is TRBV4-3 and J usage is TRBJ2-1; TRBD2 agrees at 7 bases. This CDR3 is 16 amino acids long. The germline gives CDR1 LGHNA, CDR2 YSLEER.